These 16 T cell receptor beta chains came from one sample sequenced in a study of tumor-infiltrating lymphocytes in oesophageal squamous cell carcinoma. One entry per CDR3 protein results from TCRdb running MiXCR on the PCR reads. The sample includes about 10,000 distinct CDR3 sequences, roughly three fifths seen only once; the top ten take roughly 27%. Sequenced input: esophageal tumor tissue. Receptors originate from a female donor with esophageal squamous cell carcinoma.

This sequence joins TRBV7-3 and TRBJ2-5; D not resolved. The last part of the DNA fits TRBJ2-7 better; the J call may be wrong. Germline loops: CDR1 SGHTA, CDR2 FQGTGA. CDR3 length equals 14 residues. CDR3: CASSLAVGSYEQYF. Here the CDR3 DNA reads TGTGCCAGCAGCTTAGCAGTGGGCTCCTACGAGCAGTACTTC.

This chain links TRBV7-2 with TRBJ2-5; the D call may be TRBD1 or TRBD2 (5 bases each). The J call may be faulty, since TRBJ2-7 better matches the DNA end. CDR1 SGHTA and CDR2 FQGNSA come from the germline V gene. The CDR3 loop spans 15 amino acids. CDR3 in amino acids: CASSLAAGGPYEQYF. In DNA form, the CDR3 reads TGTGCCAGCAGCTTAGCGGCTGGGGGACCATACGAGCAGTACTTC.

The V gene is TRBV2, the J gene TRBJ2-3; 8 nucleotides match TRBD2. CDR3 size: 15 residues. J lost 4 bases, V lost 2 bases, and 5 bases had no gene match. From germline, CDR1 is SNHLY and CDR2 FYNNEI. As DNA, the CDR3 is TGTGCCAGCAGTGAAAGAGCGGGAGCTCCAGATACGCAGTATTTT. This encodes CASSERAGAPDTQYF.

This chain joins TRBV10-3 and TRBJ2-3, with a tentative D call TRBD1 (6 bases). The end of the DNA aligns better with TRBJ1-1, so the J call may be wrong. The germline V gene encodes CDR1 ENHRY and CDR2 SYGVKD. The CDR3 totals 14 residues. The chain's CDR3 is CAIGSGAGGTEAFF. CDR3 DNA: TGTGCCATCGGTTCAGGGGCCGGGGGTACTGAAGCTTTCTTT.

The genes are TRBV12-3 or TRBV12-4 and TRBJ2-1; TRBD1 matches 10 bases. The CDR3 has 14 amino acids. Trimming cost V 4 bases and J 5 bases; bases outside gene matches: 2. The chain's CDR3 is CASSSGTGDNEQFF. CDR3 nucleotides: TGTGCCAGCAGTTCCGGGACAGGGGACAATGAGCAGTTCTTC.

Concerning this clonotype: Sequence at one end of the junction differs from germline and may be a read error. The rearrangement uses TRBV12-5 and TRBJ2-1, with D tentatively TRBD1 or TRBD2 (5 bases each). Germline CDR1 and CDR2: LGHNT and FRNRAP. The length of the CDR3 is 16 residues. The CDR3 is CASGPLRGSSYNEQFF. CDR3 DNA: TGTGCCAGTGGTCCATTGAGGGGAAGCTCCTACAATGAGCAGTTCTTC.

With regard to this clonotype: Lacking the conserved final phenylalanine or tryptophan, this CDR3 likely reflects a read error. The limits of the CDR3 on the DNA are not certain, so only TCRdb's listed CDR3 is given. The chain employs TRBV7-8 and TRBJ2-6; no DNA check was done on the table's D call, TRBD1. Germline V gives CDR1 SGHVS, CDR2 FQNEAQ. A total of 15 residues make up the CDR3, ends included. The CDR3 region is CASSDTGDSPLHFGN.

This sequence joins TRBV7-2 and TRBJ2-3, with D possibly TRBD2 on 7 matching bases. The germline V and J ends were trimmed by 0 bases and 2 bases, with 9 bases remaining between them. The germline V gene has CDR1 SGHTA and CDR2 FQGNSA. The CDR3 length is 15 residues. CDR3 region: CASSLAGGATDTQYF. CDR3 DNA sequence: TGTGCCAGCAGCTTAGCGGGGGGGGCCACAGATACGCAGTATTTT. The full variable domain, its missing parts supplied by reference TRBV7-2 and TRBJ2-3, is GAGVSQSPSNKVTEKGKDVELRCDPISGHTALYWYRQSLGQGLEFLIYFQGNSAPDKSGLPSDRFSAERTGGSVSTLTIQRTQQEDSAVYLCASSLAGGATDTQYFGPGTRLTVL.

This clonotype was counted only a few times. The gene calls are TRBV6-1 and TRBJ1-2; D uncertain. From germline, CDR1 is MNHNS and CDR2 SASEGT. Deletions cut 0 bases from V and 4 bases from J, with 3 bases between. The CDR3 is made up of 12 amino acids. The CDR3 here is CASSEAGYGYTF. The CDR3 DNA reads TGTGCCAGCAGTGAAGCAGGCTATGGCTACACCTTC.

This chain uses TRBV6-2 or TRBV6-3 with TRBJ1-2; D is unresolved. Germline CDR1 MNHEY, CDR2 SVGEGT. This CDR3 is built from 14 residues. V was cut by 0 bases and J by 8 bases, with 13 bases left in between. The CDR3 DNA sequence: TGTGCCAGCAGTTACTCGATGGGTCCTGGGGGCTACACCTTC. This translates into CASSYSMGPGGYTF.

V usage is TRBV27 and J usage is TRBJ2-3, with 8 bases that match TRBD1. The end of the DNA fits TRBJ2-7 better, so the J call may be wrong. Germline lookup yields CDR1 MNHEY and CDR2 SMNVEV (reference sequence). CDR3 size: 14 residues. DNA of the CDR3: TGTGCCAGCAGTTTGAGACAGGGGTCCCACGAGCAGTACTTC. Residues: CASSLRQGSHEQYF.

This chain connects TRBV7-8 to TRBJ2-5, with D perhaps matching TRBD2 (5 bases). V was pared by 5 bases and J by 5 bases, with 15 bases between. Germline assignment: CDR1 SGHVS and CDR2 FQNEAQ. The CDR3 has 14 amino acids. Written as DNA, the CDR3 is TGTGCCAGCAGCCCGGAGGCCGGGCCTGAGACCCAGTACTTC. This gives the protein CASSPEAGPETQYF. The whole variable domain, filled in from reference TRBV7-8 and TRBJ2-5, reads GAGVSQSPRYKVAKRGQDVALRCDPISGHVSLFWYQQALGQGPEFLTYFQNEAQLDKSGLPSDRFFAERPEGSVSTLKIQRTQQEDSAVYLCASSPEAGPETQYFGPGTRLLVL.

This clonotype appeared many times. The chain carries TRBV12-3 or TRBV12-4 and TRBJ2-7; TRBD2 aligns across 9 bases. This CDR3 spans 17 amino acids. Trimming took 4 bases from V and 0 from J; bases not matched to a gene: 10. CDR3 protein: CASSSRRTSDSSYEQYF. As DNA, the CDR3 is TGTGCCAGCAGTTCTCGAAGGACTAGCGACTCCTCCTACGAGCAGTACTTC.

The rearrangement links TRBV7-2 to TRBJ2-7, with D perhaps matching TRBD2 (6 bases). The J call may be in error: the DNA end matches TRBJ2-1 better. CDR3 length: 15 amino acids. In germline, CDR1 is SGHTA, CDR2 FQGNSA. The CDR3 DNA reads TGTGCCAGCAGCTTACTGGGGGGCTCCTACAATGAGCAGTTCTTC. Translating it yields CASSLLGGSYNEQFF.

J is TRBJ2-6 and V is TRBV7-2; 12 nucleotides agree with TRBD2. The J call may be wrong; the DNA end is better matched by TRBJ2-7. Germline assignment: CDR1 SGHTA and CDR2 FQGNSA. This CDR3 has 16 amino acids. CDR3 coding DNA: TGTGCCAGCAGCTTAGCTACTAGCGGGAGGACCCACGAGCAGTACTTC. It yields the protein CASSLATSGRTHEQYF.

The chain combines TRBV7-6 with TRBJ2-1; D ambiguous. Germline V gene lookup returns CDR1 SGHVS and CDR2 FNYEAQ. This CDR3 has 13 amino acids. V shed 2 bases and J shed 6 bases, with 8 bases lying between them. The CDR3 spells CASSLRYLNEQFF. DNA of the CDR3: TGTGCCAGCAGCTTACGTTACCTCAATGAGCAGTTCTTC.